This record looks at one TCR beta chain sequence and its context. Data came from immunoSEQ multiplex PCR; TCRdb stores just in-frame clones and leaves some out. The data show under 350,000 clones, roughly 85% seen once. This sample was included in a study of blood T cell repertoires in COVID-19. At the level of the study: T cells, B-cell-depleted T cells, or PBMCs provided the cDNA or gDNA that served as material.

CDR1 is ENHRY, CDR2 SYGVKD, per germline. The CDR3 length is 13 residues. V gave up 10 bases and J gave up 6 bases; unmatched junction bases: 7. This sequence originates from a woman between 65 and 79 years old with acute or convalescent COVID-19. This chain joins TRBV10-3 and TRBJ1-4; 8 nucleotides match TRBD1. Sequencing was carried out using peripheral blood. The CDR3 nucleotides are TGTGCCACCAAACAGGGGGGGTATGAAAAACTGTTTTTT. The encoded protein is CATKQGGYEKLFF.